This TCR beta chain comes out of a study of cytomegalovirus exposure and HLA in healthy donors. This clone came up a few times. Its specificity is not known. This PCR relied on a set of 60 Vbeta primers and 13 Jbeta primers. Assay used: immunoSEQ multiplex PCR; TCRdb lists only in-frame clones, some missing. In the table there are 250,000 to 350,000 clones, around 80% of which are singletons. V was pared by 2 bases and J by 1 base, with 6 bases of the junction left unmatched. This CDR3 contains 16 residues. In germline, CDR1 is SGHAT, CDR2 FQDESV (reference sequence). Findings and limits, study-wide: The study had only CMV serostatus as immune exposure information. About 87% or about 30% of the time was how often most TCR beta V segments were productive, according to an earlier analysis. The authors later found TCR association rates varying by HLA locus, with DRB1 most and HLA-C fewest.

This TCR derives from a girl aged 2-9 years in good health and CMV-seronegative. The rearrangement uses TRBV11-1 and TRBJ2-7, with 9 bases matching TRBD1. Sequenced sample: PBMCs. CDR3 residues: CASSLRRDRVSYEQYF. CDR3 nucleotides: TGTGCCAGCAGCTTACGGCGGGACAGGGTATCCTACGAGCAGTACTTC.